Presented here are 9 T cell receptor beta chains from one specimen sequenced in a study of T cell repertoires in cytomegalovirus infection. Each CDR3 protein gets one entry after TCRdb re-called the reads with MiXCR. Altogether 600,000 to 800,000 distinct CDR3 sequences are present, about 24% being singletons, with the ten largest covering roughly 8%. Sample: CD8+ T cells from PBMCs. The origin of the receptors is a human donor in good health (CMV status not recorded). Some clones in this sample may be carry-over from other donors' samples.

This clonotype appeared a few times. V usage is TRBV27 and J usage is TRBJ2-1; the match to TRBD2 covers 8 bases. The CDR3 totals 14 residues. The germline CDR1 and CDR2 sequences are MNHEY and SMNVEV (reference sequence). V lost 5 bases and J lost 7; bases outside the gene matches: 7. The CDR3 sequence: CASSPHVAGNEQFF. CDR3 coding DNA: TGTGCCAGCAGTCCCCATGTAGCGGGGAATGAGCAGTTCTTC.

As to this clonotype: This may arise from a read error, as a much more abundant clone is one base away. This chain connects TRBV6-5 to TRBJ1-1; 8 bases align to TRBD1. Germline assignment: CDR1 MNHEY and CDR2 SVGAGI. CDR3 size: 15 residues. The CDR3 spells CANSYPGQANTEAFF. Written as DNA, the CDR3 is TGTGCCAACAGTTACCCGGGACAGGCAAACACTGAAGCTTTCTTT.

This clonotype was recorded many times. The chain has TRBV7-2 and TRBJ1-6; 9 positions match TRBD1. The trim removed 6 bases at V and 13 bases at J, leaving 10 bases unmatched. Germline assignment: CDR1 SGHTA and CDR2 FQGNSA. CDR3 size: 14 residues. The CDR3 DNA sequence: TGTGCCAGCAGTTCCGGGACAGGGACCCCCCCCCTCCACTTT. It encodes CASSSGTGTPPLHF. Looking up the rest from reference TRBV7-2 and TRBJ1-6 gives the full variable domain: GAGVSQSPSNKVTEKGKDVELRCDPISGHTALYWYRQSLGQGLEFLIYFQGNSAPDKSGLPSDRFSAERTGGSVSTLTIQRTQQEDSAVYLCASSSGTGTPPLHFGNGTRLTVT.

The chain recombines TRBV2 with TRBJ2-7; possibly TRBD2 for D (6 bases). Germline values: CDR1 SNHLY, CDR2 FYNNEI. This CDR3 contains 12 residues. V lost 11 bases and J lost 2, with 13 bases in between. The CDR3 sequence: CACGTGAYEQYF. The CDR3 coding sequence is TGTGCCTGCGGGACGGGGGCCTACGAGCAGTACTTC.

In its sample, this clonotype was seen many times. The CDR3 DNA sequence: TGTGCCACCGTCGGAGTGGGGAGTCAGCCCCAGCATTTT. Translated: CATVGVGSQPQHF. The chain carries TRBV19 and TRBJ1-5, with unresolved D. In germline, CDR1 is LNHDA, CDR2 SQIVND (reference sequence). The germline V and J ends were trimmed by 10 bases and 6 bases, with 16 bases remaining between them. This CDR3 has 13 amino acids.

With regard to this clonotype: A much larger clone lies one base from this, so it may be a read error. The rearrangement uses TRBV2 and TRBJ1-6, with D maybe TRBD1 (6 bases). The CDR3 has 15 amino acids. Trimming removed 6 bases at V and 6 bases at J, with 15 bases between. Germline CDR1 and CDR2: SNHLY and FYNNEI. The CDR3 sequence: CASRVQQGINSPLHF. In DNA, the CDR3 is TGTGCCAGCAGAGTACAACAGGGCATTAATTCACCCCTCCACTTT.

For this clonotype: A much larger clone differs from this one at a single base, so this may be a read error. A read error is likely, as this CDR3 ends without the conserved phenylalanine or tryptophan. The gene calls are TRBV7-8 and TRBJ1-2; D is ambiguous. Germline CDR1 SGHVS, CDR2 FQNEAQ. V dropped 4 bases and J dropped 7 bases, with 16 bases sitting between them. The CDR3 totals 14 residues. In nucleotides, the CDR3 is TGTGCCAGCAGCTCTCATATTCCGGACGCTGGCTACACCTCC. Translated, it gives CASSSHIPDAGYTS.

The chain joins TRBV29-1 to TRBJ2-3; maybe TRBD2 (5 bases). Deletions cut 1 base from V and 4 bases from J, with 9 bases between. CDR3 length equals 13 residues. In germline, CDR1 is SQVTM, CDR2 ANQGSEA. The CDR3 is CSVEGLASDTQYF. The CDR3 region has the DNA TGCAGCGTTGAAGGGCTAGCTTCAGATACGCAGTATTTT.

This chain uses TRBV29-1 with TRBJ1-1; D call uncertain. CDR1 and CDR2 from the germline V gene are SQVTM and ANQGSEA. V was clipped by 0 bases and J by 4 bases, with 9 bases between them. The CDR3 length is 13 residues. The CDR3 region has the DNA TGCAGCGTTGAAGATGGGTTGGGCACTGAAGCTTTCTTT. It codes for CSVEDGLGTEAFF.